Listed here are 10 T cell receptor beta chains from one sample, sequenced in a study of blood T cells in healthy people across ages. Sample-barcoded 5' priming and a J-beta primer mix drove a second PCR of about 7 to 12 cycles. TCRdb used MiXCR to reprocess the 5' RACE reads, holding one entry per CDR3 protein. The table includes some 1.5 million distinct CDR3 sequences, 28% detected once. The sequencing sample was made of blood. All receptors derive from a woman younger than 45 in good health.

This CDR3 reads CATSDLGRNYGYTF. In DNA form, the CDR3 reads TGTGCCACCAGTGATTTAGGCCGGAATTATGGCTACACCTTC. V usage is TRBV24-1 and J usage is TRBJ1-2, with D unresolved. V was cut by 1 base and J by 5 bases, with 10 bases left in between. The CDR3 length is 14 residues. CDR1 KGHDR and CDR2 SFDVKD come from the germline V gene.

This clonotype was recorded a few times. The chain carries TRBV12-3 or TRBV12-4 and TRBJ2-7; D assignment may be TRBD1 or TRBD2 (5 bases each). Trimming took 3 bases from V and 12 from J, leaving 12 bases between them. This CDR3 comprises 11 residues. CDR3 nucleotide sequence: TGTGCCAGCAGTTTTGAGGGGATTTGGTACTTC. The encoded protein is CASSFEGIWYF.

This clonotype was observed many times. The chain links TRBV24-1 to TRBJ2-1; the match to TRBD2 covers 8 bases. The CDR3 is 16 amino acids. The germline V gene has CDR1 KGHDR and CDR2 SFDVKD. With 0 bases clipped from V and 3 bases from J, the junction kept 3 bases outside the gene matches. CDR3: CATSDLRGGLYNEQFF. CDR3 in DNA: TGTGCCACCAGTGATTTGCGGGGGGGGCTCTACAATGAGCAGTTCTTC.

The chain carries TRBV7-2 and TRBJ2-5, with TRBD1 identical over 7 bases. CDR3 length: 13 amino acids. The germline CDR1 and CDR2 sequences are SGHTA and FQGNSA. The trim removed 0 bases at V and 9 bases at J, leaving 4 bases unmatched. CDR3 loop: CASSLAPGGAQYF. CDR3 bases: TGTGCCAGCAGCTTAGCGCCAGGGGGAGCCCAGTACTTC.

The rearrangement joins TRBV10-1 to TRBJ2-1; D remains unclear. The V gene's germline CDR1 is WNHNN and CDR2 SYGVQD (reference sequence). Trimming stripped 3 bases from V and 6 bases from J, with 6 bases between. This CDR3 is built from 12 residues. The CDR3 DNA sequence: TGCGCCAGCAGTGACCAATTCAATGAGCAGTTCTTC. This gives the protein CASSDQFNEQFF.

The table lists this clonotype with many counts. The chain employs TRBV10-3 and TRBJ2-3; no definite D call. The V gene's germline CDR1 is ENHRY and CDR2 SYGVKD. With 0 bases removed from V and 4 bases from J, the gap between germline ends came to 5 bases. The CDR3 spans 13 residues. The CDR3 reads CAISESTADTQYF. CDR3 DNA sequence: TGTGCCATCAGTGAGTCGACGGCAGATACGCAGTATTTT.

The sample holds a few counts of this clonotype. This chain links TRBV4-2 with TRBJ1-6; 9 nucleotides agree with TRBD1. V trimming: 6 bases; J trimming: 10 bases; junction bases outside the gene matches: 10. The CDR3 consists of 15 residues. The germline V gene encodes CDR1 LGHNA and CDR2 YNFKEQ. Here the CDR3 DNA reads TGTGCCAGCAGAGTAGCGGGGACAGGGCAGTCACCCCTCCACTTT. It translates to CASRVAGTGQSPLHF.

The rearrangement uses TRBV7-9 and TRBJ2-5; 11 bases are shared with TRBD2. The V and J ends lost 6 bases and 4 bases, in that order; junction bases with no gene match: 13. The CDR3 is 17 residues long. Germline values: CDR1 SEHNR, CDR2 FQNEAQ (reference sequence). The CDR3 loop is CASSPTGLAGGLETQYF. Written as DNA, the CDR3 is TGTGCCAGCAGTCCTACCGGACTAGCGGGCGGTTTAGAGACCCAGTACTTC.

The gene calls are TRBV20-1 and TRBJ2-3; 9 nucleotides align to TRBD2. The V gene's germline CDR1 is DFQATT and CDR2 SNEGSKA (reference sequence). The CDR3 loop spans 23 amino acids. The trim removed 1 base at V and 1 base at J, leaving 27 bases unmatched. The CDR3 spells CSARAGRFGVLAGQLRGTDTQYF. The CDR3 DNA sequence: TGCAGTGCTAGAGCGGGTCGCTTCGGGGTACTAGCGGGTCAACTCAGGGGCACAGATACGCAGTATTTT.

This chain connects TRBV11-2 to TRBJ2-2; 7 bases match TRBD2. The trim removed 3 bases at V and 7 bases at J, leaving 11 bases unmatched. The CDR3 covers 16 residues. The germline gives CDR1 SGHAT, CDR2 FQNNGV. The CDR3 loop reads CASSLRSGVYGGELFF. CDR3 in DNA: TGTGCCAGCAGCTTGAGAAGCGGGGTCTACGGCGGGGAGCTGTTTTTT.